Presented here are 21 T cell receptor beta chains from one specimen sequenced in a study of CD8+ T cells in alopecia areata. cDNA serving as the sequencing template came from extracted, reverse transcribed RNA. Only in-frame clones appear in the TCRdb table, and some are missing; sequencing was by immunoSEQ multiplex PCR. The sample contains about 150,000 clones, roughly 52% of which appear only once. Treatment specified: oral pan-JAK inhibitor, 5-10 mg twice daily. Source: CD8+ T cells sorted from blood, taken at week 4, from a patient treated with tofacitinib. These TCRs come from a human donor with alopecia areata.

The CDR3 DNA is TGTGCCAGCAGCGGGAGGGGTGGCTCCTACAATGAGCAGTTCTTC. The encoded protein is CASSGRGGSYNEQFF. V is TRBV5-4 and J is TRBJ2-1, with 7 nucleotides matching TRBD2. The CDR3 contains 15 residues. Germline values: CDR1 SGHNT, CDR2 YYREEE (reference sequence). The J segment lost 0 bases and the V segment lost 4 bases, leaving 4 bases of the junction unmatched.

This clone has just a few counts. The V gene is TRBV4-1, the J gene TRBJ2-7; no firm D call. The V end was cut by 2 bases, the J end by 2 bases, with 10 bases between. Germline V lookup: CDR1 MGHRA, CDR2 YSYEKL. The CDR3 has 14 amino acids. CDR3 in DNA: TGCGCCAGCAGCCAACTCGACACTACCTACGAGCAGTACTTC. As protein: CASSQLDTTYEQYF.

The rearrangement links TRBV15 to TRBJ2-3, with D possibly being TRBD2 (6 bases). Germline V gene lookup returns CDR1 LNHNV and CDR2 YYDKDF (reference sequence). The CDR3 covers 15 residues. Trimming shortened V by 5 bases and J by 3 bases, and 15 bases separated the two germline ends. The CDR3 DNA is TGTGCCACCAGCCCAGGGTCGGAGGGTACAGATACGCAGTATTTT. This gives the protein CATSPGSEGTDTQYF.

The genes are TRBV30 and TRBJ2-7, with unresolved D. V was trimmed by 0 bases and J by 2 bases, leaving 11 bases between them. The CDR3 sequence is 14 residues long. Germline assignment: CDR1 GTSNPN and CDR2 SVGIG (reference sequence). DNA of the CDR3: TGTGCCTGGAGTGTAATCGACGGACCCTACGAGCAGTACTTC. This translates into CAWSVIDGPYEQYF.

This clone was seen a handful of times. This chain links TRBV2 with TRBJ2-3; no clear D gene. CDR1 and CDR2 from the germline V gene are SNHLY and FYNNEI. The CDR3 is 13 residues long. V lost 7 bases and J lost 6, with 14 bases in between. CDR3 sequence: CASISRFSDTQYF. The CDR3 DNA is TGTGCCAGCATATCTAGATTCAGTGATACGCAGTATTTT.

The J gene is TRBJ2-5, the V gene TRBV27; D may be TRBD1 (5 bases). Per the germline V gene, CDR1 is MNHEY and CDR2 is SMNVEV (reference sequence). This CDR3 has 14 residues. V was trimmed by 2 bases and J by 1 base, leaving 8 bases between them. In DNA form, the CDR3 reads TGTGCCAGCAGTTTACAGGGTATCCAAGAGACCCAGTACTTC. Translating it yields CASSLQGIQETQYF.

The rearrangement joins TRBV7-9 to TRBJ2-5; a possible D gene is TRBD2 (6 bases). V dropped 5 bases and J dropped 5 bases, with 18 bases sitting between them. The length of the CDR3 is 15 residues. Per the germline V gene, CDR1 is SEHNR and CDR2 is FQNEAQ (reference sequence). The CDR3 coding sequence is TGTGCCAGCAGCCCAAGACTAGACCCACAGGAGACCCAGTACTTC. Encoded protein: CASSPRLDPQETQYF.

The chain is built from TRBV5-1 and TRBJ1-5, with D unresolved. The V gene's germline CDR1 is SGHRS and CDR2 YFSETQ. The V and J ends lost 2 bases and 4 bases respectively, with 13 bases between them. CDR3 size: 15 residues. The CDR3 DNA follows: TGCGCCAGCAGCTTAGCTGGGGTCGATAATCAGCCCCAGCATTTT. Amino acid sequence: CASSLAGVDNQPQHF.

Only a few counts were recorded for this clone. The rearrangement joins TRBV6-5 to TRBJ1-1; D ambiguous. V gave up 0 bases and J gave up 3 bases, with 8 bases separating them. Germline values: CDR1 MNHEY, CDR2 SVGAGI. This CDR3 has 14 residues. Written as DNA, the CDR3 is TGTGCCAGCAGTTACTCGAACGGGGACACTGAAGCTTTCTTT. Amino acids: CASSYSNGDTEAFF.

This clone occurred a few times. V is TRBV11-2 and J is TRBJ2-1, with TRBD2 identical over 8 bases. The CDR3 contains 14 residues. J lost 8 bases, V lost 5 bases, and 8 bases had no gene match. Germline lookup yields CDR1 SGHAT and CDR2 FQNNGV. CDR3 coding DNA: TGTGCCAGCAGCCCAGGGACTAGAAGCGATGAGCAGTTCTTC. Residues: CASSPGTRSDEQFF.

The J gene is TRBJ1-2, the V gene TRBV30; D is perhaps TRBD1 (6 bases). This CDR3 comprises 14 residues. The V gene's germline CDR1 is GTSNPN and CDR2 SVGIG (reference sequence). V shed 5 bases and J shed 1 base, with 14 bases lying between them. The CDR3 DNA is TGTGCCTGGGAGTCGGACAGCCGTAACTATGGCTACACCTTC. This gives the protein CAWESDSRNYGYTF.

The V and J genes are TRBV7-8 and TRBJ2-7; TRBD2 aligns across 9 bases. The J call is doubtful: the DNA matches TRBJ2-1 better. The CDR3 totals 15 residues. Germline V CDR1 and CDR2: SGHVS, FQNEAQ. The chain's CDR3 is CASSLLAGSYNEQFF. The DNA of the CDR3 is TGTGCCAGCAGCTTACTAGCGGGGAGTTACAATGAGCAGTTCTTC.

V and J are TRBV2 and TRBJ2-7; D is unresolved. The CDR3 consists of 15 residues. Germline V CDR1 and CDR2: SNHLY, FYNNEI. Trimming left V 3 bases short and J 7 bases short, with 19 bases between. CDR3: CASSDERTVPWEQYF. DNA of the CDR3: TGTGCCAGCAGTGATGAAAGGACGGTGCCATGGGAGCAGTACTTC.

This chain connects TRBV27 to TRBJ1-1, with D unclear. Germline V CDR1 and CDR2: MNHEY, SMNVEV (reference sequence). Deletions cut 2 bases from V and 3 bases from J, with 7 bases between. The CDR3 is 13 amino acids. The CDR3 DNA reads TGTGCCAGCAGTTTAGTCGCCTACACTGAAGCTTTCTTT. Its translation is CASSLVAYTEAFF.

This clone was detected only a few times. The chain employs TRBV29-1 and TRBJ2-7; D not certain. Germline V lookup: CDR1 SQVTM, CDR2 ANQGSEA. The CDR3 has 13 amino acids. V was clipped by 4 bases and J by 1 base, with 11 bases between them. The CDR3: CSVALQSSYEQYF. For the CDR3, the DNA is TGCAGCGTTGCCCTACAGAGTTCCTACGAGCAGTACTTC.

This clone was observed a handful of times. The chain employs TRBV30 and TRBJ1-2, with D possibly TRBD1 on 6 matching bases. Trimming took 3 bases from V and 6 from J, leaving 23 bases between them. Germline lookup yields CDR1 GTSNPN and CDR2 SVGIG (reference sequence). This CDR3 has 16 residues. CDR3 in amino acids: CAWSEDLTGSVNGYTF. CDR3 DNA sequence: TGTGCCTGGAGCGAGGACCTGACAGGCTCGGTGAATGGCTACACCTTC.

The V call is TRBV30, the J call TRBJ1-1; no clear D gene. The V and J ends lost 0 bases and 6 bases respectively, with 8 bases between them. The CDR3 runs to 12 residues. Germline CDR1 and CDR2: GTSNPN and SVGIG (reference sequence). In DNA, the CDR3 is TGTGCCTGGAGTGTACGTGCAGCTGAAGCTTTCTTT. It encodes CAWSVRAAEAFF.

The chain recombines TRBV15 with TRBJ2-7, with D unresolved. Germline CDR1 LNHNV, CDR2 YYDKDF (reference sequence). This CDR3 is 14 amino acids long. V gave up 5 bases and J gave up 0 bases, with 11 bases separating them. The CDR3: CATSLRASSYEQYF. CDR3 nucleotide sequence: TGTGCCACCAGCCTAAGGGCGAGCTCCTACGAGCAGTACTTC.

This clone was counted a few times. The chain is built from TRBV27 and TRBJ2-3; D may correspond to TRBD1 or TRBD2 (7 bases each). V lost 7 bases and J 4 bases, leaving 21 bases between the germline ends. Germline-derived CDR1 and CDR2 are MNHEY and SMNVEV (reference sequence). The CDR3 covers 16 residues. CDR3 nucleotide sequence: TGTGCCAGCACCCAGGGGGGGGAAACTGTGGCAGATACGCAGTATTTT. This encodes CASTQGGETVADTQYF.

This clone was detected many times. The chain recombines TRBV6-1 with TRBJ2-2, with 8 nucleotides matching TRBD1. Germline CDR1 is MNHNS and CDR2 is SASEGT. This CDR3 is built from 14 residues. The trim removed 6 bases at V and 3 bases at J, leaving 3 bases unmatched. CDR3 protein: CASRGQGDTGELFF. The DNA of the CDR3 is TGTGCCAGCAGAGGACAGGGAGACACCGGGGAGCTGTTTTTT.

The chain recombines TRBV9 with TRBJ2-3; D possibly corresponds to TRBD2 (6 bases). V was clipped by 0 bases and J by 0 bases, with 8 bases between them. The CDR3 runs 15 residues. Germline V gene data show CDR1 as SGDLS and CDR2 as YYNGEE. The chain's CDR3 is CASSVEEGSTDTQYF. The CDR3 bases are TGTGCCAGCAGCGTAGAGGAGGGAAGCACAGATACGCAGTATTTT.